What follows are 30 T cell receptor beta chains derived from one specimen sequenced in a study of shared clonotypes between healthy human individuals. Clones were sequenced by immunoSEQ multiplex PCR, and TCRdb holds only the in-frame ones, with some missing. The sample lists around 500,000 clones; more than 75% were seen once. The material sequenced was PBMCs. Source of these receptors: a middle-aged woman in good health. Some clones in this sample may be carry-over from other donors' samples.

The rearrangement links TRBV4-1 to TRBJ1-3, with 9 bases matching TRBD1. The V and J ends lost 0 bases and 6 bases, in that order; junction bases with no gene match: 3. The CDR3 totals 15 residues. Germline CDR1 and CDR2: MGHRA and YSYEKL. The CDR3 sequence: CASSQDGQGINTIYF. CDR3 nucleotide sequence: TGCGCCAGCAGCCAAGATGGACAGGGGATAAACACCATATATTTT.

This clone was counted a few times. The V gene is TRBV11-2, the J gene TRBJ2-7; D is perhaps TRBD1 (6 bases). Between the trimmed V and J ends, which lost 5 bases and 4 bases, there was a span of 15 bases. The CDR3 is 14 residues long. The germline gives CDR1 SGHAT, CDR2 FQNNGV. The CDR3 sequence: CASSPGVGIYEQYF. The CDR3 coding sequence is TGTGCCAGCAGCCCAGGGGTTGGAATTTACGAGCAGTACTTC.

About this clone: This same CDR3 is encoded by further DNA sequences in the sample. This sequence joins TRBV18 and TRBJ2-5, with D unresolved. Trimming pared 3 bases from V and 5 bases from J, leaving 4 bases between. CDR3 length equals 11 residues. Germline V gives CDR1 KGHSH, CDR2 LQKENI. CDR3 amino acids: CASSPEETQYF. In DNA, the CDR3 is TGTGCCAGCTCACCGGAGGAGACCCAGTACTTC.

A few counts support this clone. This sequence joins TRBV10-3 and TRBJ2-2; no definite D call. The CDR3 is 12 amino acids. The ends were cut back, 6 bases at V and 2 bases at J, with 4 bases in the middle. CDR1 and CDR2 from the germline V gene are ENHRY and SYGVKD. CDR3 loop: CAISSNTGELFF. The CDR3 nucleotides are TGTGCCATCAGCTCTAACACCGGGGAGCTGTTTTTT.

This clone occurred a few times. The rearrangement links TRBV6-1 to TRBJ1-5; 10 bases agree with TRBD1. The CDR3 spans 15 residues. Trimming cost V 8 bases and J 6 bases; bases outside gene matches: 10. Germline lookup yields CDR1 MNHNS and CDR2 SASEGT. CDR3 coding DNA: TGTGCCAGCCGAACCGGGACAGGGGTTCGTCAGCCCCAGCATTTT. The encoded protein is CASRTGTGVRQPQHF.

The V gene is TRBV30, the J gene TRBJ2-2; TRBD2 might be the D (6 bases). CDR1 and CDR2 from the germline V gene are GTSNPN and SVGIG (reference sequence). The V and J ends lost 3 bases and 6 bases respectively, with 8 bases between them. CDR3 length equals 12 residues. CDR3 nucleotides: TGTGCCTGGAGCGGGGGAGCCGGGGAGCTGTTTTTT. Translating it yields CAWSGGAGELFF.

The V gene is TRBV18, the J gene TRBJ2-7; 9 bases fit TRBD2. CDR1 KGHSH and CDR2 LQKENI come from the germline V gene. The CDR3 runs 14 residues. The V segment lost 11 bases and the J segment 0 bases; nucleotides outside the gene matches: 8. In nucleotides, the CDR3 is TGTGCCGGGTCCTATAGCGGGAGCTCCTACGAGCAGTACTTC. Residues: CAGSYSGSSYEQYF.

Comment on this clone: Given a much more abundant clone one base away, this may be a read error. The chain carries TRBV7-9 and TRBJ2-5, with 12 bases matching TRBD2. The CDR3 is 14 residues long. Germline lookup yields CDR1 SEHNR and CDR2 FQNEAQ (reference sequence). With V trimmed by 7 bases and J by 4 bases, 4 bases remained unmatched. The CDR3 region has the DNA TGTGCCAGCACCCCGGGACTAGCGGGAGAGACCCAGTACTTC. Protein sequence: CASTPGLAGETQYF.

The chain couples TRBV28 to TRBJ1-5; the D is unclear. V shed 6 bases and J shed 0 bases, with 6 bases lying between them. CDR1 and CDR2 (germline): MDHEN, SYDVKM. The CDR3 is 13 amino acids. The CDR3, as DNA: TGTGCCAGCAGCTCCCATAGCAATCAGCCCCAGCATTTT. Translated: CASSSHSNQPQHF.

The chain recombines TRBV28 with TRBJ2-5; TRBD2 might be the D (6 bases). Per germline, CDR1 MDHEN and CDR2 SYDVKM. This CDR3 comprises 15 residues. The V and J ends lost 8 bases and 5 bases respectively, with 21 bases between them. The CDR3 DNA reads as TGTGCCAGCCGAAATTGGAGGGCGGCTAAGGAGACCCAGTACTTC. Translating it yields CASRNWRAAKETQYF.

V usage is TRBV18 and J usage is TRBJ1-1; a possible D gene is TRBD1 (6 bases). V gave up 0 bases and J gave up 1 base, with 9 bases separating them. The CDR3 sequence is 15 residues long. Per the germline V gene, CDR1 is KGHSH and CDR2 is LQKENI. CDR3 amino acids: CASSPPGAPNTEAFF. CDR3 DNA sequence: TGTGCCAGCTCACCACCGGGGGCGCCGAACACTGAAGCTTTCTTT.

This chain links TRBV7-2 with TRBJ2-7; TRBD1 matches 7 bases. V lost 4 bases and J lost 1; bases outside the gene matches: 7. Germline CDR1 SGHTA, CDR2 FQGNSA. The CDR3 is made up of 15 amino acids. The CDR3 loop reads CASSSDRVLSYEQYF. CDR3 nucleotide sequence: TGTGCCAGCAGCTCAGACAGGGTCCTATCCTACGAGCAGTACTTC.

This chain connects TRBV7-2 to TRBJ2-7; no clear D. Germline CDR1 and CDR2: SGHTA and FQGNSA. CDR3 length equals 13 residues. V lost 2 bases and J 8 bases, leaving 13 bases between the germline ends. This CDR3 reads CASSLNRPLQQYF. The CDR3 nucleotides read TGTGCCAGCAGCTTAAACCGGCCCTTGCAGCAGTACTTC.

The chain carries TRBV5-1 and TRBJ1-2; TRBD1 agrees at 8 bases. Per germline, CDR1 SGHRS and CDR2 YFSETQ. This CDR3 spans 15 amino acids. With V trimmed by 3 bases and J by 8 bases, 12 bases remained unmatched. The DNA for the CDR3 is TGCGCCAGCAGCTCAGCCCGGGACAGGAGGGGGGGCTACACCTTC. Its translation is CASSSARDRRGGYTF.

The chain couples TRBV30 to TRBJ1-1; D perhaps matches TRBD1 (6 bases). CDR1 is GTSNPN and CDR2 is SVGIG in the germline V gene (reference sequence). The CDR3 is 13 amino acids. Trimming pared 1 base from V and 2 bases from J, leaving 8 bases between. CDR3 in DNA: TGTGCCTGGAGTGAGGACAGCAACACTGAAGCTTTCTTT. Protein product: CAWSEDSNTEAFF.

The CDR3: CASSYNRYEQYF. The CDR3 DNA is TGTGCCAGCAGCTACAATCGCTACGAGCAGTACTTC. V and J are TRBV28 and TRBJ2-7; D remains ambiguous. The germline V and J ends were trimmed by 6 bases and 3 bases, with 9 bases remaining between them. Germline V gene sequence: CDR1 MDHEN, CDR2 SYDVKM. The CDR3 runs to 12 residues.

This clone came up a few times. The CDR3 is CAISDSQGGQTQYF. The CDR3 DNA follows: TGTGCCATCAGTGACTCGCAGGGTGGACAGACCCAGTACTTC. The J gene is TRBJ2-5, the V gene TRBV10-3, with D perhaps TRBD1 (5 bases). Trimming left V 3 bases short and J 6 bases short, with 14 bases between. The germline V gene encodes CDR1 ENHRY and CDR2 SYGVKD. The CDR3 has 14 amino acids.

In nucleotides, the CDR3 is TGTGCCAGCAGGGCTAATAGCGGGAGTTGGTCAGATACGCAGTATTTT. Its protein is CASRANSGSWSDTQYF. The J gene is TRBJ2-3, the V gene TRBV28; TRBD2 aligns across 9 bases. The germline gives CDR1 MDHEN, CDR2 SYDVKM. V trimming: 6 bases; J trimming: 4 bases; junction bases outside the gene matches: 11. This CDR3 has 16 amino acids.

The gene calls are TRBV28 and TRBJ2-3; D unresolved. CDR3 size: 16 residues. V was pared by 6 bases and J by 0 bases, with 16 bases between. Looked up from germline, CDR1 is MDHEN and CDR2 is SYDVKM. The CDR3 loop reads CASSRRFGPSTDTQYF. The DNA of the CDR3 is TGTGCCAGCAGCCGTCGATTCGGGCCTAGCACAGATACGCAGTATTTT.

The chain carries TRBV5-6 and TRBJ2-1, with TRBD2 matching 11 bases. Germline V lookup: CDR1 SGHDT, CDR2 YYEEEE. The CDR3 is 18 amino acids. V lost 0 bases, J lost 0 bases, and 5 bases stayed unmatched. Here the CDR3 DNA reads TGTGCCAGCAGCTTGGGGACTAGCGGGCTAAGCTCCTACAATGAGCAGTTCTTC. Protein product: CASSLGTSGLSSYNEQFF.

In DNA, the CDR3 is TGTGCCAGCAGCTTGCCGGACTACTACGAGCAGTACTTC. Protein product: CASSLPDYYEQYF. The J gene is TRBJ2-7, the V gene TRBV5-6, with D possibly TRBD2 on 6 matching bases. The germline V gene encodes CDR1 SGHDT and CDR2 YYEEEE. Trimming took 1 base from V and 3 from J, leaving 8 bases between them. The CDR3 is made up of 13 amino acids. The variable domain in full, completed from reference TRBV5-6 and TRBJ2-7, reads DAGVTQSPTHLIKTRGQQVTLRCSPKSGHDTVSWYQQALGQGPQFIFQYYEEEERQRGNFPDRFSGHQFPNYSSELNVNALLLGDSALYLCASSLPDYYEQYFGPGTRLTVT.

J is TRBJ1-1 and V is TRBV19, with D hard to call. This CDR3 has 14 amino acids. The germline V gene has CDR1 LNHDA and CDR2 SQIVND (reference sequence). Trimming shortened V by 7 bases and J by 3 bases, and 15 bases separated the two germline ends. DNA for the CDR3: TGTGCCAGTACAACACCCGGGCTCGACACTGAAGCTTTCTTT. It codes for CASTTPGLDTEAFF.

V is TRBV7-2 and J is TRBJ2-1; 7 nucleotides line up with TRBD2. Trimming took 2 bases from V and 3 from J; bases not matched to a gene: 7. Germline V CDR1 and CDR2: SGHTA, FQGNSA. The CDR3 consists of 16 residues. The CDR3 loop is CASSLYTGGVYNEQFF. The CDR3 DNA reads as TGTGCCAGCAGCTTATATACGGGAGGCGTCTACAATGAGCAGTTCTTC.

The CDR3 spells CAWSRGVTEAFF. DNA for the CDR3: TGTGCCTGGAGTAGGGGGGTTACTGAAGCTTTCTTT. The chain has TRBV30 and TRBJ1-1; weak D call: TRBD1 (6 bases). V lost 2 bases and J lost 5, with 9 bases in between. The CDR3 loop spans 12 amino acids. Germline V gene lookup returns CDR1 GTSNPN and CDR2 SVGIG (reference sequence). Full variable domain (rest looked up from reference TRBV30 and TRBJ1-1): SQTIHQWPATLVQPVGSPLSLECTVEGTSNPNLYWYRQAAGRGLQLLFYSVGIGQISSEVPQNLSASRPQDRQFILSSKKLLLSDSGFYLCAWSRGVTEAFFGQGTRLTVV.

This clone was observed many times. This chain uses TRBV7-2 with TRBJ1-1, with D unresolved. This CDR3 region has 13 residues. Looked up from germline, CDR1 is SGHTA and CDR2 is FQGNSA. Trimming took 1 base from V and 6 from J, leaving 9 bases between them. In DNA, the CDR3 is TGTGCCAGCAGCTTAGGGGGAAGCGCTGAAGCTTTCTTT. This gives the protein CASSLGGSAEAFF.

This clone was found a few times. V is TRBV7-3 and J is TRBJ2-7; the D gene is possibly TRBD1 (7 bases). There are 14 residues in the CDR3. The V end lost 2 bases, the J end lost 5 bases, and 13 bases lay between the germline ends. The germline gives CDR1 SGHTA, CDR2 FQGTGA. CDR3 DNA sequence: TGTGCCAGCAGCTTAGGAGGGACAGCTCACGAGCAGTACTTC. It translates to CASSLGGTAHEQYF.

The rearrangement uses TRBV4-1 and TRBJ2-5; D ambiguous. The germline gives CDR1 MGHRA, CDR2 YSYEKL. The CDR3 is made up of 16 amino acids. The V and J ends lost 0 bases and 0 bases respectively, with 11 bases between them. CDR3 amino acids: CASSQEVPRNQETQYF. In DNA form, the CDR3 reads TGCGCCAGCAGCCAAGAAGTTCCGCGGAACCAAGAGACCCAGTACTTC.

On this clone itself: This sample also contains other DNA sequences that code for the same CDR3. The V gene is TRBV9, the J gene TRBJ2-2; D unclear. V dropped 0 bases and J dropped 3 bases, with 6 bases sitting between them. The CDR3 runs to 14 residues. Looked up from germline, CDR1 is SGDLS and CDR2 is YYNGEE. In nucleotides, the CDR3 is TGTGCCAGCAGCGTAGGAGGTGACACCGGGGAGCTGTTTTTT. Encoded protein: CASSVGGDTGELFF.

V usage is TRBV14 and J usage is TRBJ2-5; D is uncertain. Germline CDR1 and CDR2: SGHDN and FVKESK. This CDR3 region has 13 residues. V gave up 0 bases and J gave up 3 bases, with 5 bases separating them. The CDR3 protein is CASSQEIEETQYF. CDR3 nucleotides: TGTGCCAGCAGCCAAGAAATCGAAGAGACCCAGTACTTC.

This clone was picked up one time. The genes are TRBV19 and TRBJ1-5; D remains unclear. Looked up from germline, CDR1 is LNHDA and CDR2 is SQIVND (reference sequence). V was pared by 5 bases and J by 0 bases, with 14 bases between. The CDR3 contains 16 residues. The chain's CDR3 is CASSEAGPYSNQPQHF. The CDR3 DNA sequence: TGTGCCAGTAGTGAGGCAGGACCCTATAGCAATCAGCCCCAGCATTTT.